These T cell receptor beta chains were read from a single sample in a study of spatial heterogeneity in lung cancer. TCRdb reanalysed the 5' RACE reads using MiXCR and keeps one entry per CDR3 protein. The table has 10,000 to 12,000 distinct CDR3 sequences, around 11% seen once. This specimen was lung tumor tissue, taken at surgery. The receptors here all came from a female donor with early-stage non-small cell lung cancer. Each CDR3 is given with its conserved first and last residue. A D gene is named only where the DNA matches it firmly. The listing skips clone size in some rows; elsewhere it reads once, few, many or a size class.

cdr3_length,d_call,clone_size,j_call,v_call,cdr3_aa,cdr3_nt
17,TRBD2,NA,TRBJ2-2,TRBV2,CASRGLRTSGNTGELFF,TGTGCCAGCAGGGGGTTGCGGACTAGCGGGAACACCGGGGAGCTGTTTTTT
11,NA,NA,TRBJ2-5,TRBV29-1,CSVSGEETQYF,TGCAGCGTTTCAGGGGAAGAGACCCAGTACTTC
16,TRBD2,NA,TRBJ2-1,TRBV7-9,CASSLSVAGPYNEQFF,TGTGCCAGCAGCTTATCGGTAGCGGGTCCCTACAATGAGCAGTTCTTC
14,TRBD2,medium-sized,TRBJ2-3,TRBV20-1,CSAARTGGGDTQYF,TGCAGTGCTGCCCGGACTGGGGGGGGAGATACGCAGTATTTT
13,TRBD2,NA,TRBJ2-3,TRBV12-3/TRBV12-4,CVSSLRLAVTQYF,TGTGTCAGCAGTTTAAGGCTAGCGGTTACGCAGTATTTT
14,NA,NA,TRBJ2-2,TRBV7-9,CASSSDSNTGELFF,TGTGCCAGCAGCTCCGACTCGAACACCGGGGAGCTGTTTTTT
14,NA,medium-sized,TRBJ2-4,TRBV29-1,CSVGGTGFQNIQYF,TGCAGCGTTGGGGGCACAGGGTTCCAAAACATTCAGTACTTC
15,NA,NA,TRBJ2-7,TRBV7-3,CASSFGPGDRYEQYF,TGTGCCAGCAGTTTCGGACCAGGGGACCGCTACGAGCAGTACTTC
13,NA,large,TRBJ2-5,TRBV4-1,CASSRAGEETQYF,TGCGCCAGCAGCCGGGCAGGGGAAGAGACCCAGTACTTC
13,NA,NA,TRBJ1-5,TRBV2,CASSRDINQPQHF,TGTGCCAGCAGCCGGGACATTAATCAGCCCCAGCATTTT
15,TRBD1,many,TRBJ2-5,TRBV7-9,CASSRTGGREETQYF,TGTGCCAGCAGCCGTACAGGGGGCAGGGAAGAGACCCAGTACTTC
15,NA,many,TRBJ2-5,TRBV6-5,CASSYGGRVQETQYF,TGTGCCAGCAGTTACGGTGGTAGGGTGCAAGAGACCCAGTACTTC
15,NA,NA,TRBJ2-3,TRBV7-2,CASSLDYLSTDTQYF,TGTGCCAGCAGCTTAGACTACCTCAGCACAGATACGCAGTATTTT
14,NA,many,TRBJ1-2,TRBV5-1,CASSEVVRSDGYTF,TGCGCCAGCAGCGAGGTAGTTCGTAGCGATGGCTACACCTTC
17,NA,NA,TRBJ2-6,TRBV7-8,CASSLGSGIAGANVLTF,TGTGCCAGCAGCTTAGGTTCTGGTATCGCTGGGGCCAACGTCCTGACTTTC
13,NA,few,TRBJ2-5,TRBV7-9,CASLFSGQETQYF,TGTGCCAGCCTCTTCTCGGGACAAGAGACCCAGTACTTC
12,NA,NA,TRBJ2-7,TRBV20-1,CSASDNSYEQYF,TGCAGTGCTAGCGACAATTCCTACGAGCAGTACTTC
14,NA,many,TRBJ2-4,TRBV19,CASRDSGYQNIQYF,TGTGCCAGTCGGGACAGCGGGTACCAAAACATTCAGTACTTC
15,TRBD2,NA,TRBJ2-3,TRBV7-7,CASSPGTSYGGTQYF,TGTGCTAGCAGCCCGGGGACTAGCTACGGCGGTACGCAGTATTTT
14,TRBD2,NA,TRBJ2-5,TRBV7-2,CASSGLAGEETQYF,TGTGCCAGCAGCGGACTAGCGGGGGAAGAGACCCAGTACTTC
14,NA,few,TRBJ2-3,TRBV5-1,CASSPGQSTDTQYF,TGCGCCAGCAGCCCCGGCCAGAGCACAGATACGCAGTATTTT
14,NA,many,TRBJ2-2,TRBV5-4,CASRWTSNTGELFF,TGTGCCAGCAGGTGGACTTCGAACACCGGGGAGCTGTTTTTT
15,TRBD2,once,TRBJ2-1,TRBV20-1,CSARDSPSGRDEQFF,TGCAGTGCTAGAGATAGTCCTAGCGGGAGAGATGAGCAGTTCTTC
13,NA,many,TRBJ2-1,TRBV7-9,CASSLWGSNEQFF,TGTGCCAGCAGCTTGTGGGGAAGTAATGAGCAGTTCTTC
16,TRBD2,medium-sized,TRBJ2-2,TRBV29-1,CSVRFRTSGNTGELFF,TGCAGCGTTAGATTTCGGACTAGCGGTAACACCGGGGAGCTGTTTTTT
15,TRBD2,many,TRBJ2-3,TRBV6-5,CASSERGPRTDTQYF,TGTGCCAGCAGTGAGCGGGGGCCGCGCACAGATACGCAGTATTTT
12,NA,few,TRBJ1-4,TRBV20-1,CSARTGNEKLFF,TGCAGTGCTAGAACTGGGAATGAAAAACTGTTTTTT
15,TRBD1,many,TRBJ2-3,TRBV6-5,CASRNRDRGTDTQYF,TGTGCCAGCAGAAACCGGGACAGGGGCACAGATACGCAGTATTTT
14,NA,few,TRBJ2-3,TRBV9,CASTPFEVSSTQYF,TGTGCCAGCACCCCCTTTGAGGTTTCAAGTACGCAGTATTTT
13,NA,medium-sized,TRBJ2-1,TRBV24-1,CATSDSSGVLKFF,TGTGCCACCAGTGATTCCAGCGGAGTGTTGAAGTTCTTC
15,TRBD1,many,TRBJ2-2,TRBV7-6,CASGEQGGDTGELFF,TGTGCCAGCGGAGAACAGGGGGGAGACACCGGGGAGCTGTTTTTT
15,NA,NA,TRBJ2-2,TRBV7-2,CASTRARETAGELFF,TGTGCCAGCACCCGTGCGCGGGAAACGGCCGGGGAGCTGTTTTTT
13,TRBD2,many,TRBJ2-3,TRBV2,CASRRDYTDTQYF,TGTGCCAGCAGAAGGGACTACACAGATACGCAGTATTTT
13,NA,NA,TRBJ2-5,TRBV2,CASSWYPAETQYF,TGTGCCAGCAGTTGGTATCCCGCAGAGACCCAGTACTTC